Each of the 19 T cell receptor beta chains below was sequenced from the same sample in a study of STAT3 mutations in large granular lymphocyte leukemia. For these receptors, no antigen is known. Study-wide results and limits: In T-cell large granular lymphocyte leukemia, about half of patients showed multiple immunodominant subclonotypes.

Clones were sequenced by immunoSEQ multiplex PCR, and TCRdb holds only the in-frame ones, with some missing. The sample carries approximately 5,500 clones, about 35% recorded once. Material for sequencing was peripheral blood mononuclear cells. These receptors were collected from a woman aged 40 to 55 with T-cell large granular lymphocyte leukemia. Some clones in this sample may be carry-over from other donors' samples.

This clone was recorded a few times. This chain connects TRBV23-1 to TRBJ2-7; D ambiguous. TRBV23-1 is an ORF for which the function is uncertain. Trimming took 4 bases from V and 5 from J, leaving 9 bases between them. The CDR3 is made up of 12 amino acids. The CDR3 region has the DNA TGCGCCAGCAGTCGACCTATGGACGAGCAGTACTTC. Its translation: CASSRPMDEQYF.

This clone was counted a few times. The chain joins TRBV30 to TRBJ2-1, with D perhaps TRBD2 (6 bases). Trimming stripped 0 bases from V and 8 bases from J, with 17 bases between. Per germline, CDR1 GTSNPN and CDR2 SVGIG (reference sequence). The CDR3 extends over 15 amino acids. The CDR3 nucleotides are TGTGCCTGGAGTGTCGGGCAGCAAGGAGGGGATGAGCAGTTCTTC. Translated: CAWSVGQQGGDEQFF.

This clone came up a few times. This rearrangement joins TRBV7-9 to TRBJ2-7; a possible D gene is TRBD1 (6 bases). This CDR3 region has 13 residues. Trimming pared 6 bases from V and 4 bases from J, leaving 13 bases between. Germline CDR1 reads SEHNR; CDR2 reads FQNEAQ (reference sequence). The CDR3, as DNA: TGTGCCAGCAGTCGGGACATTGAGTACGAGCAGTACTTC. Protein product: CASSRDIEYEQYF.

The rearrangement uses TRBV5-6 and TRBJ2-7; no clear D. The CDR3 contains 15 residues. The germline V gene encodes CDR1 SGHDT and CDR2 YYEEEE. Trimming pared 1 base from V and 3 bases from J, leaving 14 bases between. The CDR3 sequence: CASSLLGKTHYEQYF. For the CDR3, the DNA is TGTGCCAGCAGCTTGTTGGGCAAAACTCACTACGAGCAGTACTTC. The full variable domain, in which reference TRBV5-6 and TRBJ2-7 provide the parts outside the CDR3, is DAGVTQSPTHLIKTRGQQVTLRCSPKSGHDTVSWYQQALGQGPQFIFQYYEEEERQRGNFPDRFSGHQFPNYSSELNVNALLLGDSALYLCASSLLGKTHYEQYFGPGTRLTVT.

The chain couples TRBV5-6 to TRBJ1-1, with D hard to call. CDR3 size: 15 residues. CDR1 and CDR2 from the germline V gene are SGHDT and YYEEEE. The V gene lost 0 bases and the J gene lost 4 bases, with 13 bases spanning the gap. The CDR3 loop reads CASSLAQDPGTEAFF. CDR3 in DNA: TGTGCCAGCAGCTTGGCGCAGGACCCGGGCACTGAAGCTTTCTTT.

The chain employs TRBV5-1 and TRBJ2-7, with D possibly TRBD1 on 7 matching bases. Germline CDR1 reads SGHRS; CDR2 reads YFSETQ. Trimming shortened V by 5 bases and J by 2 bases, and 20 bases separated the two germline ends. The CDR3 covers 16 residues. This CDR3 is CASSQSGGGLPYEQYF. CDR3 DNA sequence: TGCGCCAGCAGTCAGTCAGGAGGGGGCTTGCCCTACGAGCAGTACTTC.

The genes are TRBV7-9 and TRBJ2-1; D is undetermined. Germline V gene lookup returns CDR1 SEHNR and CDR2 FQNEAQ (reference sequence). V lost 5 bases, J lost 1 base, and 15 bases lay in between. This CDR3 comprises 16 residues. CDR3 DNA: TGTGCCAGCAGCCCCCGGGCCGGCCCTTCCTACAATGAGCAGTTCTTC. Translation gives CASSPRAGPSYNEQFF.

This clone was detected once. The chain employs TRBV27 and TRBJ1-1, with D perhaps matching TRBD1 (6 bases). V was pared by 7 bases and J by 0 bases, with 9 bases between. CDR1 is MNHEY and CDR2 is SMNVEV in the germline V gene (reference sequence). The CDR3 spans 13 residues. The CDR3 here is CASTDRMNTEAFF. CDR3 bases: TGTGCCAGCACGGACAGAATGAACACTGAAGCTTTCTTT.

In its sample, this clone was seen once. V and J are TRBV4-1 and TRBJ2-1; TRBD1 matches at 8 bases. Germline loops: CDR1 MGHRA, CDR2 YSYEKL. Germline trimming cut 8 bases from V and 4 bases from J; bases unmatched to any gene: 4. This CDR3 contains 13 residues. The CDR3 region is CASAGQGYNEQFF. CDR3 bases: TGCGCCAGCGCCGGACAGGGTTACAATGAGCAGTTCTTC.

This chain uses TRBV7-8 with TRBJ2-7; 7 bases fit TRBD1. V dropped 3 bases and J dropped 6; count of bases not matched to a gene: 14. The CDR3 consists of 16 residues. CDR1 is SGHVS, CDR2 FQNEAQ, per germline. CDR3 sequence: CASSLGWRQGVREQYF. The CDR3 nucleotides are TGTGCCAGCAGCTTGGGGTGGCGACAGGGAGTTCGCGAGCAGTACTTC.

The chain links TRBV6-5 to TRBJ2-7; 14 nucleotides align to TRBD2. The CDR3 contains 15 residues. With V trimmed by 5 bases and J by 5 bases, 5 bases remained unmatched. Germline lookup yields CDR1 MNHEY and CDR2 SVGAGI. CDR3 DNA: TGTGCCAGCAGTCAAACGGGACTAGCGGGAGACGAGCAGTACTTC. Residues: CASSQTGLAGDEQYF.

This CDR3 is CASSAQYRGRWTEAFF. The CDR3 DNA follows: TGTGCCAGCAGTGCACAATACAGGGGGCGGTGGACTGAAGCTTTCTTT. This chain links TRBV6-1 with TRBJ1-1; 9 bases fit TRBD1. Germline V lookup: CDR1 MNHNS, CDR2 SASEGT. The CDR3 runs 16 residues. After removal of 4 bases from V and 5 bases from J, the junction contained 11 bases not matched to a gene.

The CDR3 is CAWNQQGNGNTIYF. Written as DNA, the CDR3 is TGTGCCTGGAACCAGCAGGGGAATGGAAACACCATATATTTT. The gene calls are TRBV30 and TRBJ1-3; TRBD1 might be the D (6 bases). Trimming cost V 4 bases and J 3 bases, with 13 bases left between them. The CDR3 loop spans 14 amino acids. CDR1 and CDR2 (germline): GTSNPN, SVGIG (reference sequence).

There are a few counts of this clone. V usage is TRBV27 and J usage is TRBJ2-5, with 7 bases fitting TRBD2. The V gene end was trimmed by 0 bases and the J gene end by 4 bases; junction bases not matched to a gene: 2. This CDR3 is 14 amino acids long. Germline V CDR1 and CDR2: MNHEY, SMNVEV (reference sequence). Here the CDR3 reads CASSLSGRTETQYF. Written as DNA, the CDR3 is TGTGCCAGCAGTTTATCCGGGAGGACAGAGACCCAGTACTTC.

The chain is built from TRBV6-5 and TRBJ2-1; D gene uncertain. V lost 5 bases and J lost 5, with 7 bases in between. The CDR3 covers 12 residues. Germline V lookup: CDR1 MNHEY, CDR2 SVGAGI. The CDR3 DNA is TGTGCCAGCAGTCGACTCAACAATGAGCAGTTCTTC. Translated: CASSRLNNEQFF.

The CDR3 nucleotides are TGTGCCTGGAGAGCTCAGGGCCGAGGCACTGAAGCTTTCTTT. This codes for CAWRAQGRGTEAFF. V and J are TRBV30 and TRBJ1-1, with D perhaps TRBD1 (5 bases). Trimming pared 3 bases from V and 4 bases from J, leaving 15 bases between. The CDR3 has 14 amino acids. The germline CDR1 and CDR2 sequences are GTSNPN and SVGIG (reference sequence).

The rearrangement links TRBV5-1 to TRBJ2-5, with D perhaps assigned TRBD1 or TRBD2 (5 bases each). Germline V gene sequence: CDR1 SGHRS, CDR2 YFSETQ. The CDR3 is made up of 14 amino acids. Between the trimmed V and J ends, which lost 9 bases and 2 bases, there was a span of 17 bases. CDR3 region: CATQLGTGQETQYF. CDR3 bases: TGCGCCACTCAATTAGGGACGGGGCAAGAGACCCAGTACTTC.

V gene TRBV7-3 combines with J gene TRBJ2-5, with D possibly matching TRBD2 (6 bases). Near its end, the DNA agrees better with TRBJ2-7, so the J call may be wrong. The CDR3 contains 15 residues. Germline CDR1 is SGHTA and CDR2 is FQGTGA. In nucleotides, the CDR3 is TGTGCCAGCAGCTTAGCGGCAGGGAGGTCCTACGAGCAGTACTTC. It specifies CASSLAAGRSYEQYF.

The chain employs TRBV1 and TRBJ2-3; the table's D call of TRBD2 was not tested on the DNA. TRBV1 corresponds to a pseudogene. The CDR3 spans 13 residues. The CDR3 loop reads CTSSPGLGHTQYF. The CDR3 coding sequence is TGCACCAGCAGCCCGGGACTAGGCCATACGCAGTATTTT.